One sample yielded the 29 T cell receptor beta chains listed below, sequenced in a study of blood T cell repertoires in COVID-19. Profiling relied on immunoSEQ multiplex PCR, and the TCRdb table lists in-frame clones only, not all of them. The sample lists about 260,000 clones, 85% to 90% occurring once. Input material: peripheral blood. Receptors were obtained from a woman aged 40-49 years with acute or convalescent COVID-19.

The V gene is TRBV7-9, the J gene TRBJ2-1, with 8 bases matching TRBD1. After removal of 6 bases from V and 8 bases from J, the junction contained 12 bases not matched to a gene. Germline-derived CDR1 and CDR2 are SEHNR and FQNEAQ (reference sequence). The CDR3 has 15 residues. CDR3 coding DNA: TGTGCCAGCAGTCATAGCACAGGGGGAATCGATGAGCAGTTCTTC. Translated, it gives CASSHSTGGIDEQFF.

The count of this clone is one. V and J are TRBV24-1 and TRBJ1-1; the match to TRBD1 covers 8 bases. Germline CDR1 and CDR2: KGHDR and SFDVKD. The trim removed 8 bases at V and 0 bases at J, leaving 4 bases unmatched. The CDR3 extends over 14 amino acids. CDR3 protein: CATNTGGMNTEAFF. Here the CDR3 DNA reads TGTGCCACCAATACAGGGGGAATGAACACTGAAGCTTTCTTT.

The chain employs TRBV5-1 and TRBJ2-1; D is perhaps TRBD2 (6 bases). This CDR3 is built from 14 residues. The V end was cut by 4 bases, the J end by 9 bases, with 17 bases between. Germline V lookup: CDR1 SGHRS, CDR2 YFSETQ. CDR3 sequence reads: CASSPFFEEGEQFF. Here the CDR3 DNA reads TGCGCCAGCAGCCCGTTCTTTGAGGAGGGTGAGCAGTTCTTC. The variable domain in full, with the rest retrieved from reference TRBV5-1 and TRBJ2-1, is KAGVTQTPRYLIKTRGQQVTLSCSPISGHRSVSWYQQTPGQGLQFLFEYFSETQRNKGNFPGRFSGRQFSNSRSEMNVSTLELGDSALYLCASSPFFEEGEQFFGPGTRLTVL.

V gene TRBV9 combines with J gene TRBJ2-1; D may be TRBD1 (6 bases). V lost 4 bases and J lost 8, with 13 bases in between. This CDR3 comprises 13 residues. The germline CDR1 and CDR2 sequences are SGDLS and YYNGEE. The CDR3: CASSSQGFDEQFF. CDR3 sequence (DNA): TGTGCCAGCAGCTCCCAGGGGTTCGATGAGCAGTTCTTC.

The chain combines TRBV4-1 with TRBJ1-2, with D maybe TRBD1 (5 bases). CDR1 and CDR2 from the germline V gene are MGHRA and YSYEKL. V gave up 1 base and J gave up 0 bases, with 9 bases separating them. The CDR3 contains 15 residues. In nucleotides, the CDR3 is TGCGCCAGCAGCCAAGTACAGGAAACTAACTATGGCTACACCTTC. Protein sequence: CASSQVQETNYGYTF.

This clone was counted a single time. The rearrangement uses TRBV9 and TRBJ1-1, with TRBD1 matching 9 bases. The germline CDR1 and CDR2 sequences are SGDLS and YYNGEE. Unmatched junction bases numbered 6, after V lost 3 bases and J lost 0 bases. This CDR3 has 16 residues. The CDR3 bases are TGTGCCAGCAGCGCGGGGACAGGGCAAATGAACACTGAAGCTTTCTTT. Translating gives CASSAGTGQMNTEAFF.

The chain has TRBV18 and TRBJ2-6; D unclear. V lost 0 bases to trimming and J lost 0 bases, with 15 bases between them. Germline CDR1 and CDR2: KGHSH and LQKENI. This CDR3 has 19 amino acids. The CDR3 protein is CASSPPVVELLSGANVLTF. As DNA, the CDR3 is TGTGCCAGCTCACCACCGGTCGTGGAGCTCCTCTCTGGGGCCAACGTCCTGACTTTC.

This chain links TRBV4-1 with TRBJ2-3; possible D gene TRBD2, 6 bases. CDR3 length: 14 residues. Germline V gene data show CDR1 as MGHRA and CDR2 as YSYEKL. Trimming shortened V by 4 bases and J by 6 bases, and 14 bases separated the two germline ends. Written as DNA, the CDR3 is TGCGCCAGCAGCCGGGACGGCGCGGGGGATACGCAGTATTTT. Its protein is CASSRDGAGDTQYF.

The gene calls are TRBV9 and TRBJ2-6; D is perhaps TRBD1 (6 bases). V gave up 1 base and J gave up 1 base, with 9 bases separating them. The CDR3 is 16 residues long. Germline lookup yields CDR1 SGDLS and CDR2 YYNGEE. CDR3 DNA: TGTGCCAGCAGCGTAATCAGGGGTTCTGGGGCCAACGTCCTGACTTTC. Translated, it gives CASSVIRGSGANVLTF.

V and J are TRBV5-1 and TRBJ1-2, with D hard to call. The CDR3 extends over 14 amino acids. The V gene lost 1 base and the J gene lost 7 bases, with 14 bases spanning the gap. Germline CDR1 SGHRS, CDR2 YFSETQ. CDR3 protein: CASSLYSQIAGYTF. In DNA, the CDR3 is TGCGCCAGCAGCTTGTATAGCCAAATCGCTGGCTACACCTTC.

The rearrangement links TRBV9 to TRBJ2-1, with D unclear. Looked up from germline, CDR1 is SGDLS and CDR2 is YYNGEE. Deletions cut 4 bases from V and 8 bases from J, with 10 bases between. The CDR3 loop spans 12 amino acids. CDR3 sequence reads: CASSTSPHEQFF. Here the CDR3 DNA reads TGTGCCAGCAGCACATCCCCCCATGAGCAGTTCTTC.

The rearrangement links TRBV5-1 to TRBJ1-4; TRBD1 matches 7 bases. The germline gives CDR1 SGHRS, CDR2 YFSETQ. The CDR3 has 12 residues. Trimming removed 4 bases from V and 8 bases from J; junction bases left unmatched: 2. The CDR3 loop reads CASSEDREKLFF. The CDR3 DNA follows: TGCGCCAGCAGCGAGGACAGGGAAAAACTGTTTTTT.

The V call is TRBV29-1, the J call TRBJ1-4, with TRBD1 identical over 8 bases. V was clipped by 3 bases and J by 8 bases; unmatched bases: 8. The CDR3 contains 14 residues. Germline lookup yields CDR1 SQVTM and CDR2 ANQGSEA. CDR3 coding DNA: TGCAGCGTTGAGACCGACAGGGGAGGGGAAAAACTGTTTTTT. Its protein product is CSVETDRGGEKLFF.

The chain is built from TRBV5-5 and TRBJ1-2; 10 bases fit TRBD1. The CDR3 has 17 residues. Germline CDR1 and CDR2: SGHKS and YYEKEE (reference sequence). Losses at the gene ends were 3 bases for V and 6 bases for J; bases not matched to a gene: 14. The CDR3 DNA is TGTGCCAGCAGCTCAGGACAGGGGGTTACCCCTGGGCATGGCTACACCTTC. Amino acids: CASSSGQGVTPGHGYTF.

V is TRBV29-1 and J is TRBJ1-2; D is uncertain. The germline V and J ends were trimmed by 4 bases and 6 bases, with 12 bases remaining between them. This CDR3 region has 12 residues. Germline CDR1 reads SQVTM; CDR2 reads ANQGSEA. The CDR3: CSVVSGMDGYTF. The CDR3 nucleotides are TGCAGCGTTGTTTCGGGGATGGATGGCTACACCTTC.

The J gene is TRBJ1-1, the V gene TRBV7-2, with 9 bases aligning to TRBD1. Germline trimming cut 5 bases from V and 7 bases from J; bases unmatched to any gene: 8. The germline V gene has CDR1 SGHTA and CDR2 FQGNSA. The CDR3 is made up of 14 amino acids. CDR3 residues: CASSQTGGYGEAFF. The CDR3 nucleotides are TGTGCCAGCAGCCAAACAGGGGGCTACGGTGAAGCTTTCTTT.

The CDR3 reads CASSPGTGGMNTEAFF. CDR3 bases: TGTGCCAGCTCACCAGGGACAGGGGGCATGAACACTGAAGCTTTCTTT. This rearrangement joins TRBV18 to TRBJ1-1; TRBD1 aligns across 12 bases. This CDR3 contains 16 residues. Germline trimming cut 2 bases from V and 0 bases from J; bases unmatched to any gene: 1. CDR1 KGHSH and CDR2 LQKENI come from the germline V gene.

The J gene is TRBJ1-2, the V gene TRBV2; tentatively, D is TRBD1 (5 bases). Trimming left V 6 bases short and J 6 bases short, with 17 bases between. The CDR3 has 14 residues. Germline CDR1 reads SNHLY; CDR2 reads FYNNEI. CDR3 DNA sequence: TGTGCCAGCAGGGGGGGATCGGGGACTGATGGCTACACCTTC. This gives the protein CASRGGSGTDGYTF.

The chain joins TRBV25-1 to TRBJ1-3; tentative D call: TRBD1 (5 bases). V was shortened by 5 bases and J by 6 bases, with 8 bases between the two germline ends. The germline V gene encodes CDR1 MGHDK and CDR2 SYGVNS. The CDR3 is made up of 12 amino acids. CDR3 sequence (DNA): TGTGCCAGCAGTTCGGGGGAAAACACCATATATTTT. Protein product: CASSSGENTIYF.

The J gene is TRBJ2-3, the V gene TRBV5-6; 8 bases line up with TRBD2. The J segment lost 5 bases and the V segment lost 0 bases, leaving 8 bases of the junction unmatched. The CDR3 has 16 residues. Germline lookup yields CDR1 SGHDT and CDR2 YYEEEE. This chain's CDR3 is CASSLAWRGAIDTQYF. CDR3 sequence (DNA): TGTGCCAGCAGCTTGGCCTGGCGGGGGGCCATAGATACGCAGTATTTT.

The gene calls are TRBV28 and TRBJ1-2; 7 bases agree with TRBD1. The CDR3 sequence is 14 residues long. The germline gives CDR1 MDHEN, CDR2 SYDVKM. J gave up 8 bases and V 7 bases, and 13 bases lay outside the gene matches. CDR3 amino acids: CASTLNTGVSGYTF. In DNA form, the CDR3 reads TGTGCCAGCACCCTTAATACAGGGGTGTCAGGCTACACCTTC.

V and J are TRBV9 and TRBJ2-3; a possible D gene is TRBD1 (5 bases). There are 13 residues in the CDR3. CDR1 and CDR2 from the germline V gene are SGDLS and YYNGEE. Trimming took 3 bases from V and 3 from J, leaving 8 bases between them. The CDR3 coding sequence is TGTGCCAGCAGCGCTCAGGGAACAGATACGCAGTATTTT. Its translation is CASSAQGTDTQYF.

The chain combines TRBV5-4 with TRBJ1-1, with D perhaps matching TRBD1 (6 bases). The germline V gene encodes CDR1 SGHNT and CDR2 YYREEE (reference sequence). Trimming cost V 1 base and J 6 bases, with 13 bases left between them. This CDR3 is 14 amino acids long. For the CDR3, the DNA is TGTGCCAGCAGCTTGATAGGGGGTAATGCTGAAGCTTTCTTT. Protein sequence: CASSLIGGNAEAFF.

CDR3 in amino acids: CASSYREIQPQHF. The DNA for the CDR3 is TGTGCCAGCAGTTACAGGGAGATTCAGCCCCAGCATTTT. The chain uses TRBV13 and TRBJ1-5; tentative D call: TRBD1 (6 bases). Deletions cut 6 bases from V and 6 bases from J, with 12 bases between. The CDR3 loop spans 13 amino acids. CDR1 and CDR2 from the germline V gene are PRHDT and FYEKMQ (reference sequence). The full variable domain, completed using reference TRBV13 and TRBJ1-5, is AAGVIQSPRHLIKEKRETATLKCYPIPRHDTVYWYQQGPGQDPQFLISFYEKMQSDKGSIPDRFSAQQFSDYHSELNMSSLELGDSALYFCASSYREIQPQHFGDGTRLSIL.

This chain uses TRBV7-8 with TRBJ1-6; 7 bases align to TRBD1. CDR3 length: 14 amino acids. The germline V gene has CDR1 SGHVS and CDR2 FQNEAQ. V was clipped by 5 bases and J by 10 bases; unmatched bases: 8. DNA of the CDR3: TGTGCCAGCAGCCAAACAGGGGCAGGGTCACCCCTCCACTTT. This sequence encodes CASSQTGAGSPLHF.

The CDR3 region has the DNA TGCGCCAGCAGCCAACTACGGACAGGGCTTTCGCAGTATTTT. Amino acids: CASSQLRTGLSQYF. V usage is TRBV4-1 and J usage is TRBJ2-3; TRBD1 agrees at 8 bases. With 2 bases clipped from V and 10 bases from J, the junction kept 8 bases outside the gene matches. Looked up from germline, CDR1 is MGHRA and CDR2 is YSYEKL. This CDR3 contains 14 residues.

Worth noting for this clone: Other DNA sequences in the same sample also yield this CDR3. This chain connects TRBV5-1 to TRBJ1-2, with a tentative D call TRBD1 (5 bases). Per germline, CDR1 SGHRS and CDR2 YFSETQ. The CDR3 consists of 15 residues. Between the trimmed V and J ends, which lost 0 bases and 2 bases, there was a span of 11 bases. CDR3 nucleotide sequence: TGCGCCAGCAGCTTGGCCGCGGGGGGAAACTATGGCTACACCTTC. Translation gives CASSLAAGGNYGYTF. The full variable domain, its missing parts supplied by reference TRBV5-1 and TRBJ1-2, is KAGVTQTPRYLIKTRGQQVTLSCSPISGHRSVSWYQQTPGQGLQFLFEYFSETQRNKGNFPGRFSGRQFSNSRSEMNVSTLELGDSALYLCASSLAAGGNYGYTFGSGTRLTVV.

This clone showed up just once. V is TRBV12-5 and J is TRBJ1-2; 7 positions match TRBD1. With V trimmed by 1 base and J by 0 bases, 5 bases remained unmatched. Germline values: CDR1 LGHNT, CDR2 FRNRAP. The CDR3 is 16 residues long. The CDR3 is CASGLAPDRTNYGYTF. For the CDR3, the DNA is TGTGCTAGTGGTTTGGCCCCGGACAGGACTAACTATGGCTACACCTTC.

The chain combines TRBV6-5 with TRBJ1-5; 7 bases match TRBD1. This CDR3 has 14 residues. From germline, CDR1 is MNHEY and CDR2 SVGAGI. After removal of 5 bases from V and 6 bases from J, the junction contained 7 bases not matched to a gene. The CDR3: CASSRDREGQPQHF. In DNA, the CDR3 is TGTGCCAGCAGTCGCGACAGGGAAGGTCAGCCCCAGCATTTT.